The 32 T cell receptor beta chains below come from one sample, sequenced in a study of control samples from healthy donors and cancer patients. Profiled with immunoSEQ multiplex PCR; TCRdb holds only in-frame clones, not every one. The repertoire consists of 40,000 to 55,000 clones, with about 94% occurring once and the leading ten covering around 24%. The sequencing sample was made of PBMCs. These receptors came from a woman aged 45-65 years with head and neck cancer.

The chain links TRBV6-1 to TRBJ1-2; 7 bases map to TRBD1. J lost 4 bases, V lost 3 bases, and 11 bases had no gene match. CDR1 and CDR2 (germline): MNHNS, SASEGT. There are 16 residues in the CDR3. This CDR3 reads CASSDLRTGASYGYTF. CDR3 DNA sequence: TGTGCCAGCAGTGATCTAAGAACAGGGGCCAGCTATGGCTACACCTTC.

The rearrangement uses TRBV9 and TRBJ2-3; TRBD1 or TRBD2 may be the D gene (5 bases each). Trimming took 0 bases from V and 5 from J, leaving 13 bases between them. CDR3 size: 15 residues. Germline assignment: CDR1 SGDLS and CDR2 YYNGEE. The CDR3, as DNA: TGTGCCAGCAGCGTAGCTGGGAGACAGCTAGATACGCAGTATTTT. It is translated as CASSVAGRQLDTQYF.

This clone was found once. CDR3 residues: CATSGSRTDTEAFF. DNA for the CDR3: TGTGCCACCAGTGGTTCCCGGACGGACACTGAAGCTTTCTTT. The V gene is TRBV24-1, the J gene TRBJ1-1; D is undetermined. V lost 5 bases, J lost 3 bases, and 12 bases lay in between. The CDR3 has 14 amino acids. Germline assignment: CDR1 KGHDR and CDR2 SFDVKD.

This clone was seen a single time. The chain couples TRBV6-5 to TRBJ1-6; tentative D call: TRBD1 (5 bases). The ends were cut back, 5 bases at V and 7 bases at J, with 9 bases in the middle. Germline V lookup: CDR1 MNHEY, CDR2 SVGAGI. The CDR3 contains 13 residues. The CDR3 coding sequence is TGTGCCAGCAGTAGGGGCACAAATTCACCCCTCCACTTT. Encoded protein: CASSRGTNSPLHF.

This clone was counted a single time. This chain joins TRBV28 and TRBJ2-2; either TRBD1 or TRBD2 may fit D (5 bases each). There are 13 residues in the CDR3. Germline V gene sequence: CDR1 MDHEN, CDR2 SYDVKM. Trimming shortened V by 5 bases and J by 7 bases, and 11 bases separated the two germline ends. The CDR3 bases are TGTGCCAGCAGTACTCGAGGGGTCGGGGAGCTGTTTTTT. This gives the protein CASSTRGVGELFF.

The rearrangement uses TRBV7-2 and TRBJ2-7, with TRBD2 identical over 8 bases. The CDR3 has 15 residues. Germline CDR1 and CDR2: SGHTA and FQGNSA. V gave up 5 bases and J gave up 3 bases; unmatched junction bases: 9. The CDR3 spells CASSPSGAGVYEQYF. In DNA form, the CDR3 reads TGTGCCAGCAGCCCTAGCGGAGCGGGAGTCTACGAGCAGTACTTC.

In this sample, this clone turned up a few times. The J gene is TRBJ1-5, the V gene TRBV28; D gene uncertain. Germline V CDR1 and CDR2: MDHEN, SYDVKM. This CDR3 region has 14 residues. Trimming removed 5 bases at V and 3 bases at J, with 11 bases between. CDR3: CASSPLGSNQPQHF. CDR3 nucleotide sequence: TGTGCCAGCAGTCCCTTGGGGTCCAATCAGCCCCAGCATTTT.

The rearrangement uses TRBV11-2 and TRBJ2-1; D unclear. CDR1 is SGHAT and CDR2 is FQNNGV in the germline V gene. V shed 1 base and J shed 1 base, with 11 bases lying between them. The CDR3 runs to 16 residues. The CDR3 nucleotides read TGTGCCAGCAGCTTAGCCCCTACCCCTTCCTACAATGAGCAGTTCTTC. Translation: CASSLAPTPSYNEQFF.

The V and J genes are TRBV20-1 and TRBJ2-7; D gene unclear. This CDR3 region has 11 residues. CDR1 and CDR2 (germline): DFQATT, SNEGSKA (reference sequence). The V and J ends lost 8 bases and 7 bases respectively, with 15 bases between them. The CDR3 nucleotides are TGCAGTTCCCCAGGTTCTGTGGAGCAGTACTTC. Protein: CSSPGSVEQYF.

The chain joins TRBV27 to TRBJ1-2, with 11 nucleotides matching TRBD1. The V and J ends lost 4 bases and 6 bases, in that order; junction bases with no gene match: 4. Germline V gene data show CDR1 as MNHEY and CDR2 as SMNVEV (reference sequence). CDR3 length: 14 residues. As DNA, the CDR3 is TGTGCCAGCAGTTCCGGACAGGGGGCAGATGGCTACACCTTC. This gives the protein CASSSGQGADGYTF.

This clone was recorded a few times. The genes are TRBV24-1 and TRBJ2-4; 8 bases agree with TRBD1. Losses at the gene ends were 2 bases for V and 0 bases for J; bases not matched to a gene: 2. Germline V lookup: CDR1 KGHDR, CDR2 SFDVKD. The CDR3 is made up of 16 amino acids. The CDR3, as DNA: TGTGCCACCAGTGATTCCACAGGGGGAGCCAAAAACATTCAGTACTTC. This gives the protein CATSDSTGGAKNIQYF.

This chain connects TRBV5-3 to TRBJ2-6; perhaps TRBD1 as D (6 bases). TRBV5-3 is treated as an ORF (open reading frame) with a function not yet certain. There are 15 residues in the CDR3. Trimming stripped 4 bases from V and 6 bases from J, with 14 bases between. CDR3 loop: CARSNGTTSANVLTF. CDR3 DNA: TGTGCCAGAAGCAACGGGACAACGTCGGCCAACGTCCTGACTTTC.

The chain couples TRBV15 to TRBJ1-1, with 10 positions matching TRBD1. The length of the CDR3 is 17 residues. Germline-derived CDR1 and CDR2 are LNHNV and YYDKDF (reference sequence). V lost 3 bases, J lost 5 bases, and 12 bases stayed unmatched. The CDR3 DNA follows: TGTGCCACCAGCAGTCACGGACAGGGGGGTGGGGAGACTGAAGCTTTCTTT. Its translation: CATSSHGQGGGETEAFF.

This sequence joins TRBV6-5 and TRBJ2-5; TRBD2 might be the D (6 bases). The CDR3 covers 16 residues. Trimming took 2 bases from V and 4 from J, leaving 17 bases between them. Germline lookup yields CDR1 MNHEY and CDR2 SVGAGI. The CDR3 nucleotides read TGTGCCAGCAGTTACGGTCGGAGGGAAAGCGGAGAGACCCAGTACTTC. Translating it yields CASSYGRRESGETQYF.

The chain employs TRBV6-5 and TRBJ1-2; D gene uncertain. There are 13 residues in the CDR3. CDR1 MNHEY and CDR2 SVGAGI come from the germline V gene. Trimming stripped 2 bases from V and 2 bases from J, with 6 bases between. The CDR3 DNA reads as TGTGCCAGCAGTTACGGCACGAACTATGGCTACACCTTC. It codes for CASSYGTNYGYTF.

The chain carries TRBV4-1 and TRBJ1-4, with 9 bases fitting TRBD1. V gave up 3 bases and J gave up 4 bases; unmatched junction bases: 12. The CDR3 length is 18 residues. Germline CDR1 reads MGHRA; CDR2 reads YSYEKL. This CDR3 is CASSHHPGTGNINEKLFF. CDR3 DNA sequence: TGCGCCAGCAGCCACCATCCCGGGACAGGGAATATTAATGAAAAACTGTTTTTT.

The chain carries TRBV19 and TRBJ2-2; 8 nucleotides align to TRBD2. This CDR3 spans 15 amino acids. Germline-derived CDR1 and CDR2 are LNHDA and SQIVND (reference sequence). Trimming took 9 bases from V and 7 from J; bases not matched to a gene: 13. The CDR3 loop reads CASYHGGAGNGELFF. The CDR3 DNA reads as TGTGCCAGCTATCACGGGGGGGCCGGGAACGGGGAGCTGTTTTTT.

This chain links TRBV23-1 with TRBJ1-6; unclear D gene. TRBV23-1 is flagged as an ORF with uncertain function. The CDR3 contains 14 residues. With 5 bases removed from V and 8 bases from J, the gap between germline ends came to 13 bases. The DNA of the CDR3 is TGCGCCAGCAGTTTCAATTTGGGCGATTCACCCCTCCACTTT. Protein product: CASSFNLGDSPLHF.

The chain employs TRBV6-5 and TRBJ2-7, with D possibly TRBD2 on 6 matching bases. V was shortened by 5 bases and J by 0 bases, with 11 bases between the two germline ends. Germline V gives CDR1 MNHEY, CDR2 SVGAGI. The CDR3 length is 14 residues. The CDR3 DNA sequence: TGTGCCAGCAGTAGGGAGGACGCCTCCTACGAGCAGTACTTC. It is translated as CASSREDASYEQYF.

The V gene is TRBV12-3 or TRBV12-4, the J gene TRBJ1-1; D not certain. V lost 3 bases and J lost 6, with 5 bases in between. The CDR3 covers 11 residues. CDR3 protein: CASSFGSEAFF. CDR3 bases: TGTGCCAGCAGTTTCGGGTCTGAAGCTTTCTTT.

A single count supports this clone. V gene TRBV27 combines with J gene TRBJ1-6; possible D gene TRBD1, 5 bases. The V gene's germline CDR1 is MNHEY and CDR2 SMNVEV (reference sequence). Trimming stripped 3 bases from V and 8 bases from J, with 11 bases between. The CDR3 is made up of 14 amino acids. CDR3 in DNA: TGTGCCAGCAGTTTTCCTGGGACCGATTCACCCCTCCACTTT. Its protein product is CASSFPGTDSPLHF.

V and J are TRBV18 and TRBJ1-1; unclear D gene. V was pared by 4 bases and J by 4 bases, with 19 bases between. The CDR3 is 16 amino acids. The germline gives CDR1 KGHSH, CDR2 LQKENI. The CDR3 bases are TGTGCCAGCTCACTCGTCACATACAAAGGCACCACTGAAGCTTTCTTT. Amino acid sequence: CASSLVTYKGTTEAFF.

This chain's CDR3 is CASSPGTGPRGANVLTF. The DNA of the CDR3 is TGTGCCAGTAGTCCGGGGACAGGCCCTAGGGGGGCCAACGTCCTGACTTTC. The chain has TRBV19 and TRBJ2-6; 8 nucleotides agree with TRBD1. After removal of 5 bases from V and 4 bases from J, the junction contained 10 bases not matched to a gene. The CDR3 contains 17 residues. CDR1 is LNHDA and CDR2 is SQIVND in the germline V gene (reference sequence).

The chain uses TRBV19 and TRBJ2-5, with 8 bases fitting TRBD2. Germline-derived CDR1 and CDR2 are LNHDA and SQIVND (reference sequence). The CDR3 totals 14 residues. Trimming cost V 7 bases and J 2 bases; bases outside gene matches: 6. The CDR3 bases are TGTGCCAGTACTCCGGGGGGGAGTCAAGAGACCCAGTACTTC. It translates to CASTPGGSQETQYF. Full variable domain (remainder filled in from reference TRBV19 and TRBJ2-5): DGGITQSPKYLFRKEGQNVTLSCEQNLNHDAMYWYRQDPGQGLRLIYYSQIVNDFQKGDIAEGYSVSREKKESFPLTVTSAQKNPTAFYLCASTPGGSQETQYFGPGTRLLVL.

The chain uses TRBV28 and TRBJ2-5; a weak D match, TRBD2 (5 bases). CDR3 length: 14 amino acids. The V end was cut by 4 bases, the J end by 5 bases, with 14 bases between. Germline V CDR1 and CDR2: MDHEN, SYDVKM. In nucleotides, the CDR3 is TGTGCCAGCAGTTCTCGAGATACGGGGGAGACCCAGTACTTC. Translating it yields CASSSRDTGETQYF.

V and J are TRBV27 and TRBJ1-4; 9 nucleotides agree with TRBD1. The CDR3 covers 16 residues. Germline CDR1 is MNHEY and CDR2 is SMNVEV (reference sequence). V dropped 5 bases and J dropped 3; count of bases not matched to a gene: 7. The chain's CDR3 is CASSLQGALANEKLFF. CDR3 coding DNA: TGTGCCAGCAGTCTACAGGGGGCGCTGGCTAATGAAAAACTGTTTTTT.

The chain employs TRBV5-1 and TRBJ1-1; D gene uncertain. The CDR3 contains 16 residues. Germline V gene lookup returns CDR1 SGHRS and CDR2 YFSETQ. The germline V and J ends were trimmed by 1 base and 1 base, with 14 bases remaining between them. As DNA, the CDR3 is TGCGCCAGCAGCTTGAAGCCGGTGGATCAGAACACTGAAGCTTTCTTT. This encodes CASSLKPVDQNTEAFF.

This chain connects TRBV7-2 to TRBJ2-1; the D gene is possibly TRBD2 (6 bases). The ends were cut back, 0 bases at V and 9 bases at J, with 9 bases in the middle. CDR3 length equals 13 residues. Germline V gene sequence: CDR1 SGHTA, CDR2 FQGNSA. The CDR3 reads CASSLADGSEQFF. The CDR3 nucleotides are TGTGCCAGCAGCTTAGCGGACGGGAGTGAGCAGTTCTTC.

This clone was found once. This chain joins TRBV24-1 and TRBJ1-2; 7 positions agree with TRBD1. The V gene's germline CDR1 is KGHDR and CDR2 SFDVKD. The trim removed 5 bases at V and 7 bases at J, leaving 12 bases unmatched. This CDR3 is 15 amino acids long. The CDR3 sequence is CATSASETGRGGYTF. The CDR3 DNA reads TGTGCCACCAGTGCTTCGGAGACAGGGAGAGGTGGCTACACCTTC.

For the CDR3, the DNA is TGTGCCAGTAGTATAGGGCAGGGAGGGAATGAGCAGTTCTTC. This codes for CASSIGQGGNEQFF. This chain connects TRBV19 to TRBJ2-1, with 7 bases lining up with TRBD2. Germline values: CDR1 LNHDA, CDR2 SQIVND (reference sequence). This CDR3 spans 14 amino acids. Trimming took 1 base from V and 7 from J; bases not matched to a gene: 4. Filled out from reference TRBV19 and TRBJ2-1, the complete variable domain reads DGGITQSPKYLFRKEGQNVTLSCEQNLNHDAMYWYRQDPGQGLRLIYYSQIVNDFQKGDIAEGYSVSREKKESFPLTVTSAQKNPTAFYLCASSIGQGGNEQFFGPGTRLTVL.

The chain couples TRBV4-1 to TRBJ2-7, with D perhaps TRBD1 (6 bases). Germline CDR1 is MGHRA and CDR2 is YSYEKL. Trimming shortened V by 1 base and J by 2 bases, and 15 bases separated the two germline ends. The CDR3 contains 16 residues. Here the CDR3 reads CASSQVTGSMTYEQYF. The CDR3 DNA sequence: TGCGCCAGCAGCCAAGTCACAGGGTCTATGACCTACGAGCAGTACTTC.

This chain joins TRBV28 and TRBJ2-1; 15 bases line up with TRBD2. The CDR3 length is 15 residues. With 5 bases clipped from V and 9 bases from J, the junction kept 5 bases outside the gene matches. Germline V gene data show CDR1 as MDHEN and CDR2 as SYDVKM. CDR3 region: CASSPGLAGGSEQFF. As DNA, the CDR3 is TGTGCCAGCAGTCCGGGACTAGCGGGAGGCAGTGAGCAGTTCTTC.